Shown below are 12 T cell receptor beta chains from a single sample sequenced in a study of regulatory T cells in long-lasting Graves disease. This sample's time point: newly diagnosed GD, antithyroid drugs for less than 3 months. The authors made the TCR library using RNA they extracted from PBMCs. Construction of TCR beta libraries relied on iRepertoire HTBI primers and on Arm-PCR targeting CDR3 regions. TCRdb reanalysed the multiplex PCR reads using MiXCR and keeps one entry per CDR3 protein. Here the sample spans roughly 260,000 distinct CDR3 sequences, more than 15% being singletons. These sequences were also reported in another study, on T cells in Graves' hyperthyroidism and ophthalmopathy.

The input for sequencing was peripheral blood mononuclear cells (PBMCs), taken at new diagnosis, from a patient treated with antithyroid drugs. The receptors shown here come from a woman aged 25-40 years with Graves disease.

At least ten counts were recorded for this clonotype. The V gene is TRBV20-1, the J gene TRBJ1-5; 9 positions agree with TRBD1. CDR1 and CDR2 (germline): DFQATT, SNEGSKA (reference sequence). The CDR3 loop spans 15 amino acids. V shed 3 bases and J 4 bases; nucleotides not matched to a gene: 7. Here the CDR3 reads CSARVGTGKNQPQHF. The CDR3 DNA is TGCAGTGCTAGGGTAGGGACAGGGAAAAATCAGCCCCAGCATTTT.

To note about this clonotype: Since the CDR3 does not end with the conserved phenylalanine or tryptophan, this likely comes from a read error. This chain uses TRBV5-1 with TRBJ2-1; TRBD2 is a possible D gene (6 bases). The ends were cut back, 0 bases at V and 8 bases at J, with 12 bases in the middle. Per the germline V gene, CDR1 is SGHRS and CDR2 is YFSETQ. CDR3 length: 14 amino acids. The CDR3 sequence is CASSLGGEVDEQFI. In nucleotides, the CDR3 is TGCGCCAGCAGCTTGGGGGGGGAGGTCGATGAGCAGTTCATC.

This clonotype was observed many times. The chain carries TRBV29-1 and TRBJ2-4; D is perhaps TRBD1 or TRBD2 (6 bases each). There are 13 residues in the CDR3. Trimming pared 6 bases from V and 2 bases from J, leaving 11 bases between. Germline assignment: CDR1 SQVTM and CDR2 ANQGSEA. The CDR3 DNA reads TGCAGCGTACAGGGAGGTACCAAAAACATTCAGTACTTC. Amino acid sequence: CSVQGGTKNIQYF.

This clonotype has only a few counts. The junction shows a germline mismatch at one end, possibly a read error. The chain is built from TRBV7-9 and TRBJ2-3, with TRBD2 as a possible D gene (6 bases). The CDR3 has 12 residues. The germline CDR1 and CDR2 sequences are SEHNR and FQNEAQ (reference sequence). CDR3 in amino acids: CASSPSGDTRYF. CDR3 DNA sequence: TGTGCCAGCAGTCCGTCGGGGGATACGCGGTATTTT.

This clonotype appeared many times. The V and J genes are TRBV6-1 and TRBJ2-3; D remains unclear. The CDR3 totals 14 residues. Germline CDR1 is MNHNS and CDR2 is SASEGT. V gave up 3 bases and J gave up 1 base, with 8 bases separating them. CDR3 coding DNA: TGTGCCAGCAGTGATAATCGGGGCACAGATACGCAGTATTTT. This gives the protein CASSDNRGTDTQYF.

This clonotype was counted many times. V and J are TRBV2 and TRBJ1-1, with no clear D. CDR3 size: 13 residues. Between the trimmed V and J ends, which lost 7 bases and 3 bases, there was a span of 12 bases. Germline V gene lookup returns CDR1 SNHLY and CDR2 FYNNEI. The CDR3 DNA follows: TGTGCCAGCATTGCGGCGGGTTACACTGAAGCTTTCTTT. This sequence encodes CASIAAGYTEAFF.

About this clonotype itself: This may come from a read error, since a much larger clone is one base off. The chain has TRBV15 and TRBJ2-7, with 11 nucleotides matching TRBD1. Per the germline V gene, CDR1 is LNHNV and CDR2 is YYDKDF (reference sequence). CDR3 length equals 15 residues. CDR3 sequence reads: CATGRRGQGAYEQYF. The CDR3 nucleotides are TGTGCCACCGGCAGGAGGGGACAGGGGGCCTACGAGCAGTACTTC.

This clonotype has a count of ten or more. CDR3 nucleotides: TGCAGTGCTGACGGACAGGGGCGTGGGTCCTACAATGAGCAGTTCTTC. Translation: CSADGQGRGSYNEQFF. This sequence joins TRBV20-1 and TRBJ2-1; 9 nucleotides line up with TRBD1. V dropped 5 bases and J dropped 1; count of bases not matched to a gene: 9. Germline lookup yields CDR1 DFQATT and CDR2 SNEGSKA (reference sequence). The CDR3 spans 16 residues.

This clonotype has at least ten counts. This rearrangement joins TRBV9 to TRBJ1-2; TRBD1 matches at 8 bases. CDR3 length: 16 amino acids. V gave up 0 bases and J gave up 5 bases; unmatched junction bases: 9. Looked up from germline, CDR1 is SGDLS and CDR2 is YYNGEE. The CDR3 reads CASSVAAQDRGYGYTF. Here the CDR3 DNA reads TGTGCCAGCAGCGTAGCCGCCCAAGACAGGGGATATGGCTACACCTTC.

This clonotype was counted at least ten times. The chain employs TRBV6-2 or TRBV6-3 and TRBJ2-1; D is ambiguous. This CDR3 is 17 amino acids long. The germline V and J ends were trimmed by 8 bases and 4 bases, with 24 bases remaining between them. Looked up from germline, CDR1 is MNHEY and CDR2 is SVGEGT. The CDR3 region has the DNA TGTGCCAGCTACGGGCTCGGAAAGGGCGTACCATACAATGAGCAGTTCTTC. Encoded protein: CASYGLGKGVPYNEQFF.

This clonotype was recorded many times. The gene calls are TRBV11-2 and TRBJ2-1; TRBD2 matches 7 bases. Germline V lookup: CDR1 SGHAT, CDR2 FQNNGV. J was trimmed by 15 bases and V by 5 bases; bases with no gene match: 7. CDR3 length equals 11 residues. The CDR3 loop reads CASSHSGPGFF. In nucleotides, the CDR3 is TGTGCCAGCAGCCATAGCGGGCCTGGGTTCTTC.

This clonotype was counted ten times or more. The chain uses TRBV6-1 and TRBJ1-5; 12 bases map to TRBD1. Germline assignment: CDR1 MNHNS and CDR2 SASEGT. Germline trimming cut 1 base from V and 3 bases from J; bases unmatched to any gene: 7. The CDR3 has 18 residues. The CDR3 nucleotides read TGTGCCAGCAGTGAAGAGCCCGGGACAGGGGGCTTCAATCAGCCCCAGCATTTT. Translated, it gives CASSEEPGTGGFNQPQHF.